Sequencing of this T cell receptor (beta chain) was carried out in a study of T cell changes during pregnancy in multiple sclerosis. This CDR3 is built from 15 residues. The germline gives CDR1 MDHEN, CDR2 SYDVKM. The ends lost 6 bases at V and 7 bases at J; junction bases unmatched: 9. The method was immunoSEQ multiplex PCR; TCRdb's version includes in-frame clones alone and lacks a portion of them. The sample yields about 40,000 clones, around 94% seen once. V gene TRBV28 combines with J gene TRBJ2-2, with 9 bases identical to TRBD1. The receptor was isolated from a female donor with multiple sclerosis, enrolled in a pregnancy study. This specimen was peripheral blood, taken in the third trimester of pregnancy. The CDR3 DNA is TGTGCCAGCAGCACGACAGGGGGGAATTACGGGGAGCTGTTTTTT. Its translation: CASSTTGGNYGELFF.